Sequencing of this T cell receptor (beta chain) was carried out in a study of CD8+ T cells in alopecia areata. The wider study: Treatment comprised oral tofacitinib, 5 to 10 mg twice daily, in treated patients. Whole-study results and caveats: Lesional scalp, especially alopecia totalis/universalis, showed higher clonality than normal scalp. In blood and scalp, many expanded lesional clones persisted during tofacitinib. TCR sharing across patients was less clear than in mice, possibly HLA-related.

Isolated RNA was reverse transcribed into cDNA used as the sequencing template. TCRdb's table, derived via immunoSEQ multiplex PCR, lists solely in-frame clones and lacks some. The table records about 210,000 clones, 50% to 70% of them present only once. Specified treatment: oral pan-JAK inhibitor, 5-10 mg twice daily. CDR3 length equals 13 residues. Germline V gives CDR1 MNHEY, CDR2 SVGAGI. V was cut by 6 bases and J by 5 bases, with 11 bases left in between. Concerning this clone: Its target is unknown.

The sequencing used CD4+ T cells sorted from blood, collected at week 4, from a patient treated with tofacitinib. This TCR was recovered from a human donor with alopecia areata. The V call is TRBV6-5, the J call TRBJ2-1; D uncertain. CDR3 bases: TGTGCCAGCAGGGATCCCAGTAACAATGAGCAGTTCTTC. Translation: CASRDPSNNEQFF.